This T cell receptor beta chain was found in a study of T cell responses to AZD1222 COVID-19 vaccine. Clones were read by immunoSEQ multiplex PCR, and TCRdb kept only the in-frame ones, dropping some. The sample records tens of thousands of clones, 65% to 80% being singletons. The V segment lost 1 base and the J segment 4 bases; nucleotides outside the gene matches: 7. The CDR3 contains 16 residues. Germline V lookup: CDR1 KGHDR, CDR2 SFDVKD. This TCR was sampled from an adult in good health. The V and J genes are TRBV24-1 and TRBJ2-3, with TRBD2 matching over 7 bases. The starting material was peripheral blood, obtained on day 0 of AZD1222 vaccination. This chain's CDR3 is CATSDFRGDGPDTQYF. DNA for the CDR3: TGTGCCACCAGTGATTTCCGGGGGGATGGTCCAGATACGCAGTATTTT.